The clone carrying this TCR beta chain appeared many times. Its antigen is still unknown. The CDR3 loop spans 14 amino acids. The germline CDR1 and CDR2 sequences are DFQATT and SNEGSKA (reference sequence). The V and J ends lost 2 bases and 3 bases, in that order; junction bases with no gene match: 6. Moderate-to-severe activity, CAS at least 3, NOSPECS at least 4 and duration under 3 months characterized donors with ophthalmopathy. In this cohort, patients with other autoimmune diseases, uncontrolled infections, pregnancy or lactation were excluded. Sampling under 12 ml of fresh peripheral blood provided the PBMCs. The authors amplified TCR beta CDR3 regions from RNA transcripts. The first-round RT-PCR employed HTBI primers together with the Qiagen OneStep RT-PCR kit. A multiplex PCR was then performed as the second round. A single record per CDR3 protein comes from TCRdb applying MiXCR to the multiplex PCR reads. The repertoire has 340,000 or so distinct CDR3 sequences, roughly 15% of them found once; the top ten carry around 12%.

These data originate in a study of Graves' ophthalmopathy and Graves' hyperthyroidism. Overall study findings and caveats: With a specificity of about 73% and a sensitivity of 70% to 71%, the model predicted ophthalmopathy progression.

The chain joins TRBV20-1 to TRBJ1-1, with 7 bases lining up with TRBD1. The TCR sequence derives from an adult man with Graves' ophthalmopathy. The sequenced material came from peripheral blood. CDR3 sequence reads: CSARRTGLDTEAFF. The DNA for the CDR3 is TGCAGTGCTAGAAGGACAGGCTTAGACACTGAAGCTTTCTTT.